Listed below are T cell receptor beta chains from one sample, sequenced in a study of sequential checkpoint blockade in melanoma. Here immunoSEQ multiplex PCR was the method, and the copy in TCRdb shows in-frame clones only, minus some. The data show 5,500 to 9,000 clones, roughly 27% seen once. The material was tumor tissue (inferred from file names), obtained from a patient given nivolumab and ipilimumab in sequence. Every receptor here comes from a human donor with melanoma. The CDR3 runs from the conserved cysteine through the conserved F or W. D genes are given only for firm matches. A clone size is listed for some rows: how often the clone was seen (once, few, many), or a class if it is expanded.

clone_size,j_call,v_call,cdr3_length,d_call,cdr3_nt,cdr3_aa
.,TRBJ2-7,TRBV12-5,14,TRBD1,TGTGCTAGTGCGGCGGGACAGGGTATCTACGAGCAGTACTTC,CASAAGQGIYEQYF
many,TRBJ2-7,TRBV11-3,14,.,TGTGCCAGCAGCCTAAGCGGGACAGCCTACGAGCAGTACTTC,CASSLSGTAYEQYF
.,TRBJ2-1,TRBV9,14,TRBD2,TGTGCCAGCAGCGTAGAGGGACTAGCGGAGGAGCAGTTCTTC,CASSVEGLAEEQFF
.,TRBJ2-7,TRBV30,13,.,TGTGCCTGGAGTGGGACTACTTACTACGAGCAGTACTTC,CAWSGTTYYEQYF
.,TRBJ2-3,TRBV11-3,16,TRBD2,TGTGCCAGCAGCTTTACTAGCGGGAGATCAGGTGATACGCAGTATTTT,CASSFTSGRSGDTQYF
few,TRBJ2-2,TRBV12-2,14,.,TGTGCCTCTGGAGGAGATCACGCCACCGGGGAGCTGTTTTTT,CASGGDHATGELFF
.,TRBJ2-1,TRBV11-3,16,.,TGTGCCAGCAGTGAGGCTCAACGGCCCACCTACAATGAGCAGTTCTTC,CASSEAQRPTYNEQFF
.,TRBJ2-7,TRBV28,15,TRBD1,TGTGCCAGCACCCCAGGGGGAGCGGACTCCTACGAGCAGTACTTC,CASTPGGADSYEQYF
.,TRBJ2-1,TRBV6-8,13,.,TGTGCCATCAGTGCTCTGGTGTACAATGAGCAGTTCTTC,CAISALVYNEQFF
.,TRBJ2-5,TRBV6-1,15,.,TGTGCCAGCAGTGAAGACCTGGGCTCGGCCGAGACCCAGTACTTC,CASSEDLGSAETQYF